This T cell receptor beta chain was recovered during a study of blood T cell repertoires in COVID-19. Across the whole study: The samples span acute and convalescent COVID-19 from the United States, Italy and Spain.

Original data processing: Estimated nucleated cell counts came from reference gene primer amplification. Profiling relied on immunoSEQ multiplex PCR, and the TCRdb table lists in-frame clones only, not all of them. From that table come the V and J calls and clone size; the DNA was used to work out D and trimming. The repertoire holds nearly 110,000 clones, with more than 80% as singletons. This CDR3 spans 15 amino acids. The germline V gene encodes CDR1 SGHTS and CDR2 YDEGEE. The V and J ends lost 0 bases and 5 bases, in that order; junction bases with no gene match: 3. Specimen: peripheral blood. The J gene is TRBJ2-3, the V gene TRBV5-8, with 10 bases matching TRBD1. The sequence was obtained from a man in his forties with active or convalescent COVID-19. DNA of the CDR3: TGTGCCAGCAGCTTGGGACAGGGGGCGGTAGATACGCAGTATTTT. Its translation: CASSLGQGAVDTQYF.